The T cell receptor beta chain described here comes from a study of T-cell memory formation after mild COVID-19. Study overall: Clusters of TCRs were largely donor specific.

cDNA libraries for TCR alpha and TCR beta, carrying sample barcodes and UMIs, came from 5'RACE with constant-segment primers. TCRdb re-derived calls from the 5' RACE reads in MiXCR, one entry per CDR3 protein. The table shows 270,000 or so distinct CDR3 sequences, with over 15% occurring only once. Study-wide results and caveats: CD4+ contracting clones were mainly CM and EM; CD8+ ones, EMRA.

This clonotype was observed at least ten times. Its antigen is currently unknown. CDR1 and CDR2 (germline): DFQATT, SNEGSKA (reference sequence). Trimming took 3 bases from V and 1 from J; bases not matched to a gene: 7. CDR3 length: 15 residues. The TCR was taken from a man between 18 and 29 years old who had mild COVID-19 (a few samples of this study predate the infection). Cell type and time point are not known. The V call is TRBV20-1, the J call TRBJ2-3, with 7 bases matching TRBD2. Sequencing input: PBMCs or a T cell subset sorted from them (not recorded which). The CDR3 here is CSARFGGGGTDTQYF. The CDR3 DNA reads TGCAGTGCTAGGTTCGGCGGGGGAGGCACAGATACGCAGTATTTT.